This T cell receptor (beta chain) appears in the sequencing data of a study of T cell responses to AZD1222 COVID-19 vaccine (dated by TCRdb to the early 2020s). In terms of the full investigation: AZD1222 recipients given second doses at about 4 weeks or at about 12 weeks were pooled, since spike-specific TCR depth and breadth were not found to differ between the two schedules. A total of over 230 trial participants underwent TCR sequencing, of whom more than 200 had received two doses of AZD1222 and roughly 26 had received two doses of the MenACWY control vaccine. Trial participants were enrolled into age subgroups of 18-55, 56-69 and 70-plus years, which contained approximately 150, 28 and 58 TCR-sequenced participants, respectively. Summary of the overall study and its limitations: Reportedly, close to half of the unique spike-specific TCRs recognized epitopes lying outside the regions that are mutated in the B.1.351 and B.1.1.7 variants. Vaccine-associated CD4 TCRs spanned the whole spike protein, with dominant responses in regions 160-218 and 743-854. Only a handful of AZD1222 recipients were SARS-CoV-2 seropositive at baseline, limiting conclusions about previously exposed vaccinees. The 56-69-year group was small, and its depth increase did not reach significance, likely because of low power. Because no samples from the day 14 peak response were available, repertoires could be characterized only after the peak T cell response. A significant rise in spike-specific TCR breadth and depth was observed after two AZD1222 doses relative to day 0 and relative to MenACWY recipients. Participants were mostly white British and included more females than males, and it was suggested by the authors that clonal diversity may have been underestimated.

Of note for this clone: Its antigen has not been determined. No much larger clone exists at a distance of one base, and base qualities are not known.

The CDR3 regions of human TCRbeta chains were analyzed by immunosequencing. As for how the authors treated the data: Repertoire TCRs were checked for matches against a reference library of SARS-CoV-2-specific TCRs that had been generated using the MIRA antigen-specificity platform. Breadth meant the fraction of unique TCRs that were SARS-CoV-2-associated, whereas depth meant the fraction of total T cells that were SARS-CoV-2-associated. Using the MIRA data, each spike-specific TCR was assigned both to the spike region to which the TCR was reactive and to a CD4 or CD8 class. Log10-transformed breadth and depth values were compared by one-way ANOVA with Sidak's multiple comparisons tests. Not all clones reach the TCRdb copy of this immuneACCESS table, which keeps in-frame sequences only. Checked studies attribute under half of the gap to unresolved V genes and leave the rest unexplained. From that table come the V and J calls and clone size; the DNA was used to work out D and trimming. The sample contains about 98,000 clones, about 85% of them found a single time. The top ten clones comprise 5% of the sample.

Per the publication, the time point label means: baseline before first vaccination. The vaccinee samples were drawn from two UK trials, COV001 and COV002, one of which was a single-blind randomized controlled phase 2/3 trial testing AZD1222 (ChAdOx1 nCoV-19) in healthy adults. For TCRbeta chain sequencing, PBMC samples were collected from trial participants at day 0 and at day 28 after the second dose. Reading the germline V gene gives CDR1 SGHTA and CDR2 FQGNSA. The CDR3 holds 15 amino acids from the cysteine to the phenylalanine. Only the CDR3 part of the read is kept: 45 bases, read in frame from the first base. Here V drops 5 bases and J drops 3 bases, and the junction holds 5 bases not matched to any gene.

The specimen comprised peripheral blood, sampled on day 0 of AZD1222 vaccination. The chain was built from TRBV7-2 and TRBJ2-7, with 12 bases in between that match TRBD2. The sequence came from an adult in good health. The DNA sequence is given as TGTGCCAGCAGCGAAGCTAGCGGGGGGGGCTACGAGCAGTACTTC. It specifies CASSEASGGGYEQYF.